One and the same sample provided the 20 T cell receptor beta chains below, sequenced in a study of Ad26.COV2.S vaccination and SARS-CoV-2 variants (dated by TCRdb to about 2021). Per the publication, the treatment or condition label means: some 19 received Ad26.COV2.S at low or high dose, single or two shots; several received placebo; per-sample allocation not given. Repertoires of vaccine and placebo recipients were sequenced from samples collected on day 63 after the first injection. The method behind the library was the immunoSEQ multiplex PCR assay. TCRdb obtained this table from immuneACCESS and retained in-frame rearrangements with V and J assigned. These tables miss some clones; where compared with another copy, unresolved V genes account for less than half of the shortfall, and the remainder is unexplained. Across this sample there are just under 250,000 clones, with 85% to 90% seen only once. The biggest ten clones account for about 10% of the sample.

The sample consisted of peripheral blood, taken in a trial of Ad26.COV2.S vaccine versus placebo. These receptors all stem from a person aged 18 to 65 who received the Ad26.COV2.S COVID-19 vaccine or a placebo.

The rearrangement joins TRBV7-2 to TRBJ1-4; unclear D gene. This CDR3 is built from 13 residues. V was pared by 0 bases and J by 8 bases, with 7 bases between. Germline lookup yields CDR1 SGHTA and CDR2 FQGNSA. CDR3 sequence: CASSLAIGEKLFF. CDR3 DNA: TGTGCCAGCAGCTTAGCAATCGGAGAAAAACTGTTTTTT. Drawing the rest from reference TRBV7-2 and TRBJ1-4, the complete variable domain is GAGVSQSPSNKVTEKGKDVELRCDPISGHTALYWYRQSLGQGLEFLIYFQGNSAPDKSGLPSDRFSAERTGGSVSTLTIQRTQQEDSAVYLCASSLAIGEKLFFGSGTQLSVL.

The CDR3 DNA reads as TGTGCCAGCAGCCTATATCGACGGAACACTGAAGCTTTCTTT. Its protein is CASSLYRRNTEAFF. J is TRBJ1-1 and V is TRBV28, with D hard to call. CDR3 size: 14 residues. CDR1 is MDHEN and CDR2 is SYDVKM in the germline V gene. The V end was cut by 6 bases, the J end by 1 base, with 12 bases between.

CDR3 sequence reads: CASSGVRGSYNEQFF. The CDR3 DNA is TGTGCCAGCAGCGGAGTGCGGGGTTCCTACAATGAGCAGTTCTTC. V gene TRBV11-2 combines with J gene TRBJ2-1, with D possibly matching TRBD2 (6 bases). The V end lost 5 bases, the J end lost 1 base, and 12 bases lay between the germline ends. The CDR3 length is 15 residues. Germline CDR1 is SGHAT and CDR2 is FQNNGV.

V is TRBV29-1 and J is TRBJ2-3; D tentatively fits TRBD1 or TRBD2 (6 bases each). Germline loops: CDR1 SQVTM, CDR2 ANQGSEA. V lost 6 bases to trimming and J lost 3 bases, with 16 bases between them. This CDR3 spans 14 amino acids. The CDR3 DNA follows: TGCAGCGTCGGGGGACAAACCGGGACAGATACGCAGTATTTT. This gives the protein CSVGGQTGTDTQYF.

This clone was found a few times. CDR3 loop: CAISEKGLGTEAFF. The DNA of the CDR3 is TGTGCCATCAGTGAAAAGGGTCTGGGGACTGAAGCTTTCTTT. The chain recombines TRBV10-3 with TRBJ1-1; D ambiguous. The CDR3 is made up of 14 amino acids. Trimming pared 3 bases from V and 5 bases from J, leaving 13 bases between. CDR1 and CDR2 from the germline V gene are ENHRY and SYGVKD.

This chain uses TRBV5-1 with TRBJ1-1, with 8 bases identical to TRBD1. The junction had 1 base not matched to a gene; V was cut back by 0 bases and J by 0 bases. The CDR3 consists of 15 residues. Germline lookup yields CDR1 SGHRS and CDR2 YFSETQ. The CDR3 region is CASSLATGVNTEAFF. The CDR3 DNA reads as TGCGCCAGCAGCTTGGCGACAGGGGTGAACACTGAAGCTTTCTTT. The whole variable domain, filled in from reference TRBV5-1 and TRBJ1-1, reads KAGVTQTPRYLIKTRGQQVTLSCSPISGHRSVSWYQQTPGQGLQFLFEYFSETQRNKGNFPGRFSGRQFSNSRSEMNVSTLELGDSALYLCASSLATGVNTEAFFGQGTRLTVV.

In DNA, the CDR3 is TGTGCCAGCAGCTCCCTCTCAGGAGGGTGGTCTGGAAACACCATATATTTT. Translation gives CASSSLSGGWSGNTIYF. This chain connects TRBV11-2 to TRBJ1-3; D unresolved. In germline, CDR1 is SGHAT, CDR2 FQNNGV. The CDR3 is made up of 17 amino acids. V lost 4 bases, J lost 1 base, and 17 bases lay in between.

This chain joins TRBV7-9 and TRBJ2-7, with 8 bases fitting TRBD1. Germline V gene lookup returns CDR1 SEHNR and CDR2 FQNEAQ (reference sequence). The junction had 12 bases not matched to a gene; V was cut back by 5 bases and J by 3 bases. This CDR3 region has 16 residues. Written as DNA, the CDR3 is TGTGCCAGCAGCCCAGCAGGGGGCGGGATCGTCTACGAGCAGTACTTC. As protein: CASSPAGGGIVYEQYF.

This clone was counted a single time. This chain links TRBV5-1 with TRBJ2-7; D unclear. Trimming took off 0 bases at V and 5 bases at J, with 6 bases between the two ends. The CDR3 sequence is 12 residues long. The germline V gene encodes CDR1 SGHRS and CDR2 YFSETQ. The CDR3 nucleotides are TGCGCCAGCAGCTTGGTCGAGGACGAGCAGTACTTC. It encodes CASSLVEDEQYF.

The CDR3 spells CASSRHTLAGELFF. In nucleotides, the CDR3 is TGTGCCAGCAGTAGGCATACGTTAGCCGGGGAGCTGTTTTTT. V is TRBV28 and J is TRBJ2-2, with D hard to call. Trimming stripped 5 bases from V and 6 bases from J, with 13 bases between. Germline lookup yields CDR1 MDHEN and CDR2 SYDVKM. The CDR3 has 14 amino acids.

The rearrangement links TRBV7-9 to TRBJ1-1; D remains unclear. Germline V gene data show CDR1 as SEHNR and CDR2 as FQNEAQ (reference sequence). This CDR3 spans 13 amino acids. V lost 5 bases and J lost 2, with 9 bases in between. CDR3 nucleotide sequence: TGTGCCAGCAGCCTGGACTACAACACTGAAGCTTTCTTT. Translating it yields CASSLDYNTEAFF.

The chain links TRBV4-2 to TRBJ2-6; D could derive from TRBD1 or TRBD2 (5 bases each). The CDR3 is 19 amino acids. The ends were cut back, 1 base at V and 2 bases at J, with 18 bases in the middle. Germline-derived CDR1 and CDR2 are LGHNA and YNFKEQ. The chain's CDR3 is CASSQVGAAGGAGANVLTF. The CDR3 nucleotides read TGTGCCAGCAGCCAAGTGGGAGCTGCTGGGGGTGCTGGGGCCAACGTCCTGACTTTC.

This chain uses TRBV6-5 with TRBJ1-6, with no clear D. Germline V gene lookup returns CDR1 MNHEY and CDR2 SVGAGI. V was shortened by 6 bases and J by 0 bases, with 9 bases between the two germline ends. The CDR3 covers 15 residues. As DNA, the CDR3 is TGTGCCAGCAGGGCGGCCAGCTCCTATAATTCACCCCTCCACTTT. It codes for CASRAASSYNSPLHF.

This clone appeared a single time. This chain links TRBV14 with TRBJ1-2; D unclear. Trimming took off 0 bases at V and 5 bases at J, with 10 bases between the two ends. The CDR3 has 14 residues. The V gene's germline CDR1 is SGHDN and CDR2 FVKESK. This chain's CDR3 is CASSQDLGRYGYTF. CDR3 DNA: TGTGCCAGCAGCCAAGATCTCGGGCGTTATGGCTACACCTTC.

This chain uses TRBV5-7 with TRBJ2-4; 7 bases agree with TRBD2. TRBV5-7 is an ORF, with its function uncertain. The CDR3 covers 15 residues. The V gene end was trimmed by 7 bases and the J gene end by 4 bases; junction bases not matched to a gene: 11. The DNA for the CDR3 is TGTGCCAGCCCCTCCCGGGGAGGGGATAAAAACATTCAGTACTTC. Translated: CASPSRGGDKNIQYF.

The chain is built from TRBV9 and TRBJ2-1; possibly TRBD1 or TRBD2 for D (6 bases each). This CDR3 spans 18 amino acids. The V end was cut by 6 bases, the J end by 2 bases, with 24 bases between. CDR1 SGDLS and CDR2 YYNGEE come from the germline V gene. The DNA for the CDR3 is TGTGCCAGCAACCCCCGGGGGAAACAGGGAACGCCCTACAATGAGCAGTTCTTC. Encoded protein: CASNPRGKQGTPYNEQFF.

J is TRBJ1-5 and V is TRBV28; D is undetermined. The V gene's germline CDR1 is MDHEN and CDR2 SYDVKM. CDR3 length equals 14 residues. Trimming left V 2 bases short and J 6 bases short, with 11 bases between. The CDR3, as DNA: TGTGCCAGCAGTTTAGGTTTGGCTGCTCAGCCCCAGCATTTT. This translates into CASSLGLAAQPQHF.

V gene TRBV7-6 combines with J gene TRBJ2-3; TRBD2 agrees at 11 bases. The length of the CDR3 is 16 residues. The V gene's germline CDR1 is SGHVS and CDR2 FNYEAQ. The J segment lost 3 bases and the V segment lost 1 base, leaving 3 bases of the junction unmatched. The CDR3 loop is CASSLGTSGGTDTQYF. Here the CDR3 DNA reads TGTGCCAGCAGCTTAGGAACTAGCGGGGGAACAGATACGCAGTATTTT.

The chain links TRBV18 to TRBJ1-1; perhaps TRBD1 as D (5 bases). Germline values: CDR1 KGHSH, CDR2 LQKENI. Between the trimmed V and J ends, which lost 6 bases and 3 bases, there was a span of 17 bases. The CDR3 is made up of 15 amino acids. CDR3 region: CASSPTGPGDTEAFF. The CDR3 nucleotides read TGTGCCAGCTCGCCTACAGGCCCCGGGGACACTGAAGCTTTCTTT. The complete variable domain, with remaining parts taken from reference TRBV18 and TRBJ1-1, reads NAGVMQNPRHLVRRRGQEARLRCSPMKGHSHVYWYRQLPEEGLKFMVYLQKENIIDESGMPKERFSAEFPKEGPSILRIQQVVRGDSAAYFCASSPTGPGDTEAFFGQGTRLTVV.

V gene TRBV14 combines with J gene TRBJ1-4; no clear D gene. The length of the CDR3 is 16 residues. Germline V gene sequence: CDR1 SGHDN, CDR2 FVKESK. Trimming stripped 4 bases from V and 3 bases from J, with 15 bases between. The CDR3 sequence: CASSPLGRAPNEKLFF. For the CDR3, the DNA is TGTGCCAGCAGCCCCCTCGGGAGGGCACCTAATGAAAAACTGTTTTTT.